Listed here are 21 T cell receptor beta chains from one sample, sequenced in a study of graft-versus-host responses after intestinal transplantation (dated by TCRdb to the early 2020s). The library was prepared using the immunoSEQ multiplex PCR assay. TCRdb re-hosts the immuneACCESS table, in-frame sequences only. Its copies lack some clones; in the studies checked, an unresolved V gene accounts for under half of them, and the cause for the rest is not known. This sample has 12,000 or so clones in its table, and approximately 90% of those were observed once. The ten biggest clones cover around 3.4% of the sample. The sample's time point, from its label and the paper: postoperative day 105 after intestinal transplantation (dayNNNN = postoperative day). The sample was PBMCs, taken 105 days after intestinal transplantation. These receptors all stem from a human patient who received an intestinal transplant, so some T cells may come from the graft donor.

This clone was counted only a few times. The CDR3 DNA sequence: TGTGCCAGCAGCTCATATATCCCCCGCGGATATAGCACAGATACGCAGTATTTT. Translated: CASSSYIPRGYSTDTQYF. The chain joins TRBV13 to TRBJ2-3; unclear D gene. Germline V gene data show CDR1 as PRHDT and CDR2 as FYEKMQ (reference sequence). CDR3 length equals 18 residues. Trimming cost V 4 bases and J 0 bases, with 20 bases left between them. Looking up the rest from reference TRBV13 and TRBJ2-3 gives the full variable domain: AAGVIQSPRHLIKEKRETATLKCYPIPRHDTVYWYQQGPGQDPQFLISFYEKMQSDKGSIPDRFSAQQFSDYHSELNMSSLELGDSALYFCASSSYIPRGYSTDTQYFGPGTRLTVL.

The sample holds one count of this clone. The CDR3 here is CASRPRRAGGDNEQFF. CDR3 in DNA: TGTGCCAGCAGACCACGTCGGGCGGGCGGGGACAATGAGCAGTTCTTC. The genes are TRBV11-2 and TRBJ2-1; TRBD2 might be the D (6 bases). The CDR3 spans 16 residues. Trimming removed 6 bases at V and 5 bases at J, with 20 bases between. Germline assignment: CDR1 SGHAT and CDR2 FQNNGV.

The genes are TRBV30 and TRBJ1-6; perhaps TRBD1 as D (6 bases). CDR1 is GTSNPN and CDR2 is SVGIG in the germline V gene (reference sequence). Trimming took off 2 bases at V and 10 bases at J, with 15 bases between the two ends. The CDR3 is 14 amino acids. The CDR3 spells CAWSPEQGGSPLHF. CDR3 nucleotide sequence: TGTGCCTGGAGTCCGGAACAGGGAGGCTCACCCCTCCACTTT.

This rearrangement joins TRBV9 to TRBJ2-5, with a possible D match to TRBD2 (5 bases). This CDR3 is built from 16 residues. V lost 4 bases and J lost 0, with 16 bases in between. CDR1 is SGDLS and CDR2 is YYNGEE in the germline V gene. CDR3 sequence reads: CASSTKADPYQETQYF. Written as DNA, the CDR3 is TGTGCCAGCAGCACTAAAGCGGACCCGTACCAAGAGACCCAGTACTTC.

This clone was seen more than once but under ten times. This sequence joins TRBV5-6 and TRBJ2-1, with TRBD2 matching 9 bases. This CDR3 is built from 15 residues. CDR1 and CDR2 (germline): SGHDT, YYEEEE. V lost 2 bases and J lost 7; bases outside the gene matches: 7. The CDR3 region has the DNA TGTGCCAGCAGCTTCGGGCGGGGGGGCCTTAATGAGCAGTTCTTC. It encodes CASSFGRGGLNEQFF.

The chain links TRBV30 to TRBJ2-1; D is unresolved. V gave up 3 bases and J gave up 6 bases, with 6 bases separating them. Germline CDR1 and CDR2: GTSNPN and SVGIG (reference sequence). The CDR3 loop spans 11 amino acids. The CDR3 DNA is TGTGCCTGGAGATTGGTCAATGAGCAGTTCTTC. As protein: CAWRLVNEQFF.

V usage is TRBV9 and J usage is TRBJ1-1; possibly TRBD1 for D (5 bases). Trimming stripped 0 bases from V and 0 bases from J, with 12 bases between. The CDR3 runs 16 residues. The germline V gene encodes CDR1 SGDLS and CDR2 YYNGEE. The CDR3 DNA follows: TGTGCCAGCAGCGTAGAGGCTCAGGGTTTGAACACTGAAGCTTTCTTT. Translation: CASSVEAQGLNTEAFF.

In its sample, this clone was seen once. V usage is TRBV5-1 and J usage is TRBJ2-7; 12 bases are shared with TRBD2. After removal of 5 bases from V and 5 bases from J, the junction contained 5 bases not matched to a gene. CDR1 and CDR2 from the germline V gene are SGHRS and YFSETQ. CDR3 length: 14 amino acids. The CDR3 DNA sequence: TGCGCCAGCAGTTGGACTAGCGGGATGGACGAGCAGTACTTC. Encoded protein: CASSWTSGMDEQYF.

V is TRBV28 and J is TRBJ2-7; no clear D. Germline lookup yields CDR1 MDHEN and CDR2 SYDVKM. Trimming shortened V by 4 bases and J by 3 bases, and 13 bases separated the two germline ends. This CDR3 is built from 14 residues. In nucleotides, the CDR3 is TGTGCCAGCAGTTATTCTGGTTTCGGCTACGAGCAGTACTTC. This translates into CASSYSGFGYEQYF.

The chain combines TRBV10-3 with TRBJ1-5; D gene uncertain. CDR3 length: 13 amino acids. Trimming removed 8 bases at V and 1 base at J, with 9 bases between. CDR1 is ENHRY, CDR2 SYGVKD, per germline. CDR3 in DNA: TGTGCCATCGCGGTCGAAAGCAATCAGCCCCAGCATTTT. Its protein is CAIAVESNQPQHF.

The chain links TRBV19 to TRBJ1-1; D is uncertain. The CDR3 length is 14 residues. Trimming left V 5 bases short and J 3 bases short, with 13 bases between. The germline V gene encodes CDR1 LNHDA and CDR2 SQIVND (reference sequence). The CDR3 bases are TGTGCCAGTAGTGTACAGCTAGCGGACACTGAAGCTTTCTTT. Protein: CASSVQLADTEAFF. The full variable domain, with the rest looked up from reference TRBV19 and TRBJ1-1, is DGGITQSPKYLFRKEGQNVTLSCEQNLNHDAMYWYRQDPGQGLRLIYYSQIVNDFQKGDIAEGYSVSREKKESFPLTVTSAQKNPTAFYLCASSVQLADTEAFFGQGTRLTVV.

The chain employs TRBV18 and TRBJ1-2; 10 bases match TRBD1. Trimming at V came to 0 bases and at J to 3 bases, leaving 4 bases not matched to a gene. Germline-derived CDR1 and CDR2 are KGHSH and LQKENI. The CDR3 contains 16 residues. CDR3 sequence: CASSPPGTGVYYGYTF. The CDR3 region has the DNA TGTGCCAGCTCACCACCGGGGACAGGGGTATACTATGGCTACACCTTC. Variable domain in full (rest from reference TRBV18 and TRBJ1-2): NAGVMQNPRHLVRRRGQEARLRCSPMKGHSHVYWYRQLPEEGLKFMVYLQKENIIDESGMPKERFSAEFPKEGPSILRIQQVVRGDSAAYFCASSPPGTGVYYGYTFGSGTRLTVV.

The rearrangement joins TRBV6-1 to TRBJ2-5; TRBD1 matches 7 bases. Germline CDR1 MNHNS, CDR2 SASEGT. The CDR3 is 16 amino acids. The V and J ends lost 2 bases and 1 base, in that order; junction bases with no gene match: 7. In DNA, the CDR3 is TGTGCCAGCAGTGAATGGTACAGGGGCGTCCAAGAGACCCAGTACTTC. Amino acids: CASSEWYRGVQETQYF.

The chain recombines TRBV2 with TRBJ1-4, with TRBD1 as a possible D gene (6 bases). Germline CDR1 is SNHLY and CDR2 is FYNNEI. The CDR3 is made up of 16 amino acids. Between the trimmed V and J ends, which lost 7 bases and 4 bases, there was a span of 19 bases. The CDR3 DNA reads as TGTGCCAGCAAGCGAGTTACGCAGGGGCTTAATGAAAAACTGTTTTTT. It encodes CASKRVTQGLNEKLFF.

This clone was detected a few times. The chain combines TRBV4-1 with TRBJ1-4; D uncertain. Trimming cost V 3 bases and J 4 bases, with 3 bases left between them. The CDR3 sequence is 12 residues long. Germline-derived CDR1 and CDR2 are MGHRA and YSYEKL. The CDR3 DNA sequence: TGCGCCAGCAGCCAGGGTAATGAAAAACTGTTTTTT. It codes for CASSQGNEKLFF.

This chain uses TRBV5-1 with TRBJ2-3; D is undetermined. The V end lost 1 base, the J end lost 4 bases, and 13 bases lay between the germline ends. CDR1 is SGHRS and CDR2 is YFSETQ in the germline V gene. The CDR3 has 15 residues. CDR3 region: CASSLFSNRPDTQYF. CDR3 in DNA: TGCGCCAGCAGCTTGTTTAGTAATAGGCCAGATACGCAGTATTTT.

This sequence joins TRBV2 and TRBJ2-5; TRBD2 matches 11 bases. Per germline, CDR1 SNHLY and CDR2 FYNNEI. This CDR3 has 16 residues. Trimming at V came to 4 bases and at J to 4 bases, leaving 8 bases not matched to a gene. Here the CDR3 DNA reads TGTGCCAGCAGTGGTACTAGCGGGGGATCTCGAGAGACCCAGTACTTC. Amino acids: CASSGTSGGSRETQYF.

The chain links TRBV5-1 to TRBJ2-1; the match to TRBD2 covers 13 bases. The CDR3 length is 16 residues. The trim removed 3 bases at V and 5 bases at J, leaving 5 bases unmatched. Germline loops: CDR1 SGHRS, CDR2 YFSETQ. CDR3: CASSSPGLAGNNEQFF. In DNA, the CDR3 is TGCGCCAGCAGCTCACCGGGACTAGCGGGAAACAATGAGCAGTTCTTC.

This chain uses TRBV7-7 with TRBJ2-1; 8 bases are a match to TRBD1. The CDR3 has 13 amino acids. V gave up 8 bases and J gave up 8 bases; unmatched junction bases: 8. The germline V gene encodes CDR1 SSHAT and CDR2 FNYEAQ (reference sequence). The CDR3 sequence is CASGLDRGDEQFF. The DNA of the CDR3 is TGTGCCAGCGGCCTCGACAGGGGTGATGAGCAGTTCTTC.

The chain recombines TRBV6-1 with TRBJ2-3, with 8 bases aligning to TRBD1. Germline V CDR1 and CDR2: MNHNS, SASEGT. This CDR3 has 18 residues. J was trimmed by 2 bases and V by 1 base; bases with no gene match: 11. The CDR3 region has the DNA TGTGCCAGCAGTGAAGTCACGCGGCGGACAGGGCACACAGATACGCAGTATTTT. It specifies CASSEVTRRTGHTDTQYF.

The gene calls are TRBV5-1 and TRBJ1-6; D is possibly TRBD1 (6 bases). The CDR3 extends over 16 amino acids. Per germline, CDR1 SGHRS and CDR2 YFSETQ. The V and J ends lost 4 bases and 10 bases respectively, with 21 bases between them. The CDR3 nucleotides are TGCGCCAGCAGCGGACTGGGTCTAACCACAGGGTCACCCCTCCACTTT. Its translation: CASSGLGLTTGSPLHF.